This T cell receptor (beta chain) was obtained from a study of T cell changes during pregnancy in multiple sclerosis. Here immunoSEQ multiplex PCR was the method, and the copy in TCRdb shows in-frame clones only, minus some. The table has tens of thousands of clones, 85% to 95% seen once; the top ten hold about 0.72%. This clone was counted once. Source: peripheral blood, taken in the second trimester of pregnancy. The source is a female donor in good health, enrolled as a control in a pregnancy study.

This chain's CDR3 is CASSQEADHRAYGYTF. The CDR3, as DNA: TGCGCCAGCAGCCAAGAGGCCGACCACAGGGCGTACGGCTACACCTTC. The chain recombines TRBV4-3 with TRBJ1-2; a weak D match, TRBD1 (6 bases). V shed 0 bases and J shed 8 bases, with 19 bases lying between them. Germline V CDR1 and CDR2: LGHNA, YSLEER. The CDR3 sequence is 16 residues long.